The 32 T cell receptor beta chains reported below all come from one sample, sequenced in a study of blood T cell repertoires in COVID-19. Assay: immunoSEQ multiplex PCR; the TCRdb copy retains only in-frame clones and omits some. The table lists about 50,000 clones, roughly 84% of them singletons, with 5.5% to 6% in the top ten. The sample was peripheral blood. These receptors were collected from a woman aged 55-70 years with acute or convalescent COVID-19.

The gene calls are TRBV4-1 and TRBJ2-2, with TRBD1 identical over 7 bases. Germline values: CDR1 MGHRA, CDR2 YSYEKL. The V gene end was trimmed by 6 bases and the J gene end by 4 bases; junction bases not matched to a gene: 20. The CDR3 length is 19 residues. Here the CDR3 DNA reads TGCGCCAGCAGACGACAGGGACAGCCTACTGGGCAAAGCACCGGGGAGCTGTTTTTT. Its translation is CASRRQGQPTGQSTGELFF.

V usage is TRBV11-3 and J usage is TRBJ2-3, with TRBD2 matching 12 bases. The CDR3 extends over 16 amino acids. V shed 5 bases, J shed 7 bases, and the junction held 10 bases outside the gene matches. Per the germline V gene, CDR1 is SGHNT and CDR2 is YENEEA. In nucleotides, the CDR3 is TGTGCCAGCAGCCACAGGACTAGCGGGATCTGGAATACGCAGTATTTT. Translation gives CASSHRTSGIWNTQYF.

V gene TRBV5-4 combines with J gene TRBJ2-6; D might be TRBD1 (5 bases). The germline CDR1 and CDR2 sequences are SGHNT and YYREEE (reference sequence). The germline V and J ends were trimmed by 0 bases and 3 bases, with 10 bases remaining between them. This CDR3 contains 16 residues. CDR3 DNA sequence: TGTGCCAGCAGCTTGGGGGGCTTGGGTGGGGCCAACGTCCTGACTTTC. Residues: CASSLGGLGGANVLTF.

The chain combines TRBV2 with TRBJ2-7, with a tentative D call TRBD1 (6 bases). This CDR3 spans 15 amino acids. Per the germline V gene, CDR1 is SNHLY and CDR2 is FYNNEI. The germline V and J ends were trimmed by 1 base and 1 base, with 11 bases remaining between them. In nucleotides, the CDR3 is TGTGCCAGCAGTGAAGGAGGGGGTAGGTCCTACGAGCAGTACTTC. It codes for CASSEGGGRSYEQYF.

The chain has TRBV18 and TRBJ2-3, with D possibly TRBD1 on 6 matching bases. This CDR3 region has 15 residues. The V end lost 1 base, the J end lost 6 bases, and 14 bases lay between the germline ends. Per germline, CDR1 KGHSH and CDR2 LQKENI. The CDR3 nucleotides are TGTGCCAGCTCACCACGGTCAGGGACACAGGATACGCAGTATTTT. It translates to CASSPRSGTQDTQYF. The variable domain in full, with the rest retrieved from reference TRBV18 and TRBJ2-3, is NAGVMQNPRHLVRRRGQEARLRCSPMKGHSHVYWYRQLPEEGLKFMVYLQKENIIDESGMPKERFSAEFPKEGPSILRIQQVVRGDSAAYFCASSPRSGTQDTQYFGPGTRLTVL.

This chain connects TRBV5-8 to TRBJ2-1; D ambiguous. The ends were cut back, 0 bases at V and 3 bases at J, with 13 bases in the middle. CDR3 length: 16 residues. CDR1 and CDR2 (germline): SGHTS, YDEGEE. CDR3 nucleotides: TGTGCCAGCAGCTTGGCCGAGGCCAGCTTCTACAATGAGCAGTTCTTC. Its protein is CASSLAEASFYNEQFF.

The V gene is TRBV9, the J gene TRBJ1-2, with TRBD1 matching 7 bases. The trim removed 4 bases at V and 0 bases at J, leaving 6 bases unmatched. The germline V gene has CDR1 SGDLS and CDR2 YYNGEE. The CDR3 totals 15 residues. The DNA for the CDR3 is TGTGCCAGCAGCCCAGGGGGACAAGCTAACTATGGCTACACCTTC. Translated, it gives CASSPGGQANYGYTF.

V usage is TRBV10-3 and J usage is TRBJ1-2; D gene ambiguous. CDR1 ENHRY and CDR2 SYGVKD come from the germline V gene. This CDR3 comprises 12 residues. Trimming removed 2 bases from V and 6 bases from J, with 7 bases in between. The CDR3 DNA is TGTGCCATCAGTGAGGGCATCGATGGCTACACCTTC. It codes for CAISEGIDGYTF.

The DNA for the CDR3 is TGCGCCAGCAGCTTTCCGCAGGGGGGTCAGCAGTACTTC. Translation: CASSFPQGGQQYF. The chain employs TRBV5-1 and TRBJ2-7; a weak D match, TRBD1 (7 bases). The V gene lost 2 bases and the J gene lost 8 bases, with 14 bases spanning the gap. CDR3 length: 13 amino acids. CDR1 and CDR2 (germline): SGHRS, YFSETQ.

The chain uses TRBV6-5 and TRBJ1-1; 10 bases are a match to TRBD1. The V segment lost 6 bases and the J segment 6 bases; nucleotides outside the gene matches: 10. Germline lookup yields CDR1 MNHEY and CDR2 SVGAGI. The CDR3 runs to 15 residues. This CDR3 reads CASSAGQGRVPEAFF. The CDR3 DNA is TGTGCCAGCAGCGCGGGACAGGGGCGGGTCCCTGAAGCTTTCTTT.

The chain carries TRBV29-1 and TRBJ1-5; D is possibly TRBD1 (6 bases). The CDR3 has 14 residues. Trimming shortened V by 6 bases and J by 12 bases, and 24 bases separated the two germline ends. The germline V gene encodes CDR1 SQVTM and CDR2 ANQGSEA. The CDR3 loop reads CSVLQGRGDNLQHF. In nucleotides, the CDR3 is TGCAGCGTACTACAGGGAAGGGGTGACAATCTCCAGCATTTT.

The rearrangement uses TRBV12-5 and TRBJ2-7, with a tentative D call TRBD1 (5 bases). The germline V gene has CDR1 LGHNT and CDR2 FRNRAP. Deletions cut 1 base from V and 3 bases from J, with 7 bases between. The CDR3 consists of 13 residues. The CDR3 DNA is TGTGCTAGTGGTTTGGGACAGTACTACGAGCAGTACTTC. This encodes CASGLGQYYEQYF.

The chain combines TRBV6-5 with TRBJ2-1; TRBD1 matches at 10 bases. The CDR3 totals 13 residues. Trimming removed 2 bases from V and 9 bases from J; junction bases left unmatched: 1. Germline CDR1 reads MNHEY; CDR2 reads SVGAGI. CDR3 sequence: CASSYRTGGEQFF. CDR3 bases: TGTGCCAGCAGTTACCGGACAGGGGGTGAGCAGTTCTTC.

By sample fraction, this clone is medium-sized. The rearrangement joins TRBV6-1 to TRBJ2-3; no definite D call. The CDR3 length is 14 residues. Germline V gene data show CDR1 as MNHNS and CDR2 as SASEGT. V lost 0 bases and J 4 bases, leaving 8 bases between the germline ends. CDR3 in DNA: TGTGCCAGCAGTGAAGCGGCAGTGCCAGATACGCAGTATTTT. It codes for CASSEAAVPDTQYF.

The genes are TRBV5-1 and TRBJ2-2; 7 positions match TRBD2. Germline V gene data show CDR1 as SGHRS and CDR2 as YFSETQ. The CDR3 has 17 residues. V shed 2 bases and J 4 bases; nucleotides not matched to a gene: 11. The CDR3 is CASSLGLVLASTGELFF. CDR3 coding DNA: TGCGCCAGCAGCTTAGGTTTAGTACTAGCGAGCACCGGGGAGCTGTTTTTT. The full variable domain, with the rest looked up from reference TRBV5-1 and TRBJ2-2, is KAGVTQTPRYLIKTRGQQVTLSCSPISGHRSVSWYQQTPGQGLQFLFEYFSETQRNKGNFPGRFSGRQFSNSRSEMNVSTLELGDSALYLCASSLGLVLASTGELFFGEGSRLTVL.

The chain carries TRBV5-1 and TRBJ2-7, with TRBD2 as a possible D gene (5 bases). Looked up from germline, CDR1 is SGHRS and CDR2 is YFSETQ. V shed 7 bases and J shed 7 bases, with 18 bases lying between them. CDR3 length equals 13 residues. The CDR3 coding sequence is TGCGCCAGCTCGTTTGTGGGAGAAGGTGAGCAGTACTTC. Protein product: CASSFVGEGEQYF.

The CDR3 protein is CSVGVSGTGELFF. The CDR3 DNA reads TGCAGCGTTGGGGTTAGCGGGACCGGGGAGCTGTTTTTT. This rearrangement joins TRBV29-1 to TRBJ2-2; 7 nucleotides line up with TRBD2. The V gene's germline CDR1 is SQVTM and CDR2 ANQGSEA. The ends lost 4 bases at V and 5 bases at J; junction bases unmatched: 4. The CDR3 length is 13 residues.

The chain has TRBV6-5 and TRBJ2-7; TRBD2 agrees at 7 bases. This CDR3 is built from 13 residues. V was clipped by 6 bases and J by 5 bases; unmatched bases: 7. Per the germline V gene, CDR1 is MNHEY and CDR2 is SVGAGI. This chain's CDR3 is CASRLLGGDEQYF. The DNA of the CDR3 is TGTGCCAGCAGACTCTTGGGGGGGGACGAGCAGTACTTC.

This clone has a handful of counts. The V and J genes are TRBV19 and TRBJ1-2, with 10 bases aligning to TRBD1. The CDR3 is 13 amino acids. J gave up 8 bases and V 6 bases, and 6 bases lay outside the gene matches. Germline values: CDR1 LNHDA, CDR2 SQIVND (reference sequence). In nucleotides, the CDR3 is TGTGCCAGTAGGCTGACAGGGGGCGAGGGCTACACCTTC. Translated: CASRLTGGEGYTF.

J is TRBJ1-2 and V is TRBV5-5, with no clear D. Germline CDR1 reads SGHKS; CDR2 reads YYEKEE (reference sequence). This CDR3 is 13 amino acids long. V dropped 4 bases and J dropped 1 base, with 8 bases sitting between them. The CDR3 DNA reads TGTGCCAGCAGCCCGGAGGGTAACTATGGCTACACCTTC. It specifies CASSPEGNYGYTF.

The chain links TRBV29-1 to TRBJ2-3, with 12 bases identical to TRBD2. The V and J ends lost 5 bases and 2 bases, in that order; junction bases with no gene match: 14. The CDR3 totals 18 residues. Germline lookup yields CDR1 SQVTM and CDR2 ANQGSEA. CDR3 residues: CSVRGEGTSGLFTDTQYF. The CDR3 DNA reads TGCAGCGTTCGGGGGGAAGGGACTAGCGGGTTATTCACAGATACGCAGTATTTT.

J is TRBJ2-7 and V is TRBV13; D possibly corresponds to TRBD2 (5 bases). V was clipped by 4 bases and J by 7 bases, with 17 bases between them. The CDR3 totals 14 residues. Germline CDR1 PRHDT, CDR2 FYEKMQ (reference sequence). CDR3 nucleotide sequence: TGTGCCAGCAGCTCCCCGTCGTCCGGGGAAGAGCAGTACTTC. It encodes CASSSPSSGEEQYF.

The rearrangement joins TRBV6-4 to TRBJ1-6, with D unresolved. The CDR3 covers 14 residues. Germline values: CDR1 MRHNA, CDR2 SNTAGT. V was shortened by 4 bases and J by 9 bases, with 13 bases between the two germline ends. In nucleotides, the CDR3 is TGTGCCAGCAGTGTAAATCACCAGGCTTCACCCCTCCACTTT. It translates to CASSVNHQASPLHF.

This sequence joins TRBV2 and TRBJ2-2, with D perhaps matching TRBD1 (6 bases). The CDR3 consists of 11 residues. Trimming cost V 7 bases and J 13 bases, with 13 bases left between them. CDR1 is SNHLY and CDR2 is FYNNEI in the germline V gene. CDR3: CASTDRFGLFF. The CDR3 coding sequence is TGTGCCAGCACGGACAGATTTGGGCTGTTTTTT.

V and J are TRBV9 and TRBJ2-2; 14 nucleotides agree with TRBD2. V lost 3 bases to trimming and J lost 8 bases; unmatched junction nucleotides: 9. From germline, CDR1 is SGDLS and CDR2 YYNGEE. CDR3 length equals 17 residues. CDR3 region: CASSALSGTSGRGELFF. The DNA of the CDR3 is TGTGCCAGCAGCGCCCTCTCCGGGACTAGCGGGAGAGGGGAGCTGTTTTTT.

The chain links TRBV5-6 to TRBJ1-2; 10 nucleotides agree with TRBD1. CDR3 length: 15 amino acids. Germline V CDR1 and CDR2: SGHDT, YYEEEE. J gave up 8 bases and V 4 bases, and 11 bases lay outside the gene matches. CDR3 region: CASSPLTGGEIGYTF. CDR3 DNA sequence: TGTGCCAGCAGCCCCCTGACAGGGGGCGAGATCGGCTACACCTTC.

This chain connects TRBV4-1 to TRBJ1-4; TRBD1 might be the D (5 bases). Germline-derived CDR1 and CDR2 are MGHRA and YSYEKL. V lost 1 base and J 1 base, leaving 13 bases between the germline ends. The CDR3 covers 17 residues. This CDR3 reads CASSQGTLSITNEKLFF. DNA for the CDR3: TGCGCCAGCAGCCAAGGGACACTCTCGATAACTAATGAAAAACTGTTTTTT.

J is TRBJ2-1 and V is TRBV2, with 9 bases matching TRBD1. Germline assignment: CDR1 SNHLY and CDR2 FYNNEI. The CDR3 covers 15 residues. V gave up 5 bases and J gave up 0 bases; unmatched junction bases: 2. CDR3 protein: CASSLGQGSYNEQFF. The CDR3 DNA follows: TGTGCCAGCAGTCTGGGACAGGGCTCCTACAATGAGCAGTTCTTC.

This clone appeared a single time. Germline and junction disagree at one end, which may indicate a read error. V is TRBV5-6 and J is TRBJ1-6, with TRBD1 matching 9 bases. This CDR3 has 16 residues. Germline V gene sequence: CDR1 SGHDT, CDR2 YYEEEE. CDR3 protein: CASSLEQGAYSSPLHF. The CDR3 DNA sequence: TGTGCCAGCAGCCTAGAACAGGGGGCGTATAGTTCACCCCTCCACTTT.

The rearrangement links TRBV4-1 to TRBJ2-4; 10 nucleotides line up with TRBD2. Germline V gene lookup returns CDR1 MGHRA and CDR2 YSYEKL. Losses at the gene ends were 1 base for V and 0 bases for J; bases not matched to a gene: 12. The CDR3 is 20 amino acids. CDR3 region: CASSQGGASGGFLAKNIQYF. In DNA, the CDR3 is TGCGCCAGCAGCCAAGGCGGCGCTAGCGGGGGATTTTTAGCCAAAAACATTCAGTACTTC.

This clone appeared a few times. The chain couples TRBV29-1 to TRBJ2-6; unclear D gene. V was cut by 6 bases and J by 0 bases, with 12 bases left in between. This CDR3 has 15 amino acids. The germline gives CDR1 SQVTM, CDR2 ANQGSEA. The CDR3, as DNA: TGCAGCGTGGGCCCCTTAGACTCTGGGGCCAACGTCCTGACTTTC. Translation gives CSVGPLDSGANVLTF.

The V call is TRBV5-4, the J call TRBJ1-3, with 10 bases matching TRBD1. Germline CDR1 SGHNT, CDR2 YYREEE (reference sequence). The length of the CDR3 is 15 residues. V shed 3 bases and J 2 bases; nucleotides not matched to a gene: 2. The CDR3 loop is CASSWGTGAGNTIYF. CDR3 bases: TGTGCCAGCAGCTGGGGGACAGGGGCTGGAAACACCATATATTTT. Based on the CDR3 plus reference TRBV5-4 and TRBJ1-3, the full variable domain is ETGVTQSPTHLIKTRGQQVTLRCSSQSGHNTVSWYQQALGQGPQFIFQYYREEENGRGNFPPRFSGLQFPNYSSELNVNALELDDSALYLCASSWGTGAGNTIYFGEGSWLTVV.